This paragraph covers one TCR beta chain sequence. Germline V CDR1 and CDR2: LNHNV, YYDKDF (reference sequence). The CDR3 is 12 residues long. Between the trimmed V and J ends, which lost 3 bases and 6 bases, there was a span of 6 bases. Sequencing used immunoSEQ multiplex PCR; TCRdb keeps in-frame clones, though not all of them. The table shows about 180,000 clones, with 85% to 90% occurring only once. The source of the sample is a study of blood T cell repertoires in COVID-19. The sequenced material came from peripheral blood. The receptor was isolated from a woman under 40 with active or convalescent COVID-19. This chain connects TRBV15 to TRBJ1-5; D not resolved. CDR3 in amino acids: CATSSGIQPQHF. For the CDR3, the DNA is TGTGCCACCAGCAGCGGGATTCAGCCCCAGCATTTT.